This is a list of T cell receptor beta chains from one sample in a study of shared clonotypes between healthy human individuals. Profiling relied on immunoSEQ multiplex PCR, and the TCRdb table lists in-frame clones only, not all of them. The sample comprises some 360,000 clones, 73% of which are singletons, and 10% rests with the top ten. Sequencing was performed on memory CD4+ T cells sorted from blood. Source of these receptors: a man younger than 45 in good health. CDR3s include the opening cysteine and the closing phenylalanine or tryptophan.

v_gene: TRBV28; j_gene: TRBJ1-4; CDR3aa: CASSSEGLREKLFF
v_gene: TRBV10-2; j_gene: TRBJ1-4; CDR3aa: CASSEAVFGEKLFF
v_gene: TRBV18; j_gene: TRBJ1-1; CDR3aa: CASSPESWEAFF
v_gene: TRBV19; j_gene: TRBJ1-1; CDR3aa: CASRVIQGVNTEAFF
v_gene: TRBV6-5; j_gene: TRBJ1-2; CDR3aa: CASTPDRENGYTF
v_gene: TRBV29-1; j_gene: TRBJ2-3; CDR3aa: CSVEGGGLAESTDTQYF
v_gene: TRBV7-2; j_gene: TRBJ2-2; CDR3aa: CATLRDRVNTGELFF
v_gene: TRBV19; j_gene: TRBJ2-3; CDR3aa: CASSRGDFGTSASTSTDTQYF
v_gene: TRBV4-2; j_gene: TRBJ2-4; CDR3aa: CASSQDNKKDGNRVNIQYF
v_gene: TRBV7-3; j_gene: TRBJ2-2; CDR3aa: CASSLYERGELFF
v_gene: TRBV7-9; j_gene: TRBJ1-1; CDR3aa: CASSPDRGAGTEAFF
v_gene: TRBV10-3; j_gene: TRBJ2-1; CDR3aa: CAISREGEENEQFF
v_gene: TRBV10-3; j_gene: TRBJ1-1; CDR3aa: CAISAGGQGTEAFF
v_gene: TRBV5-1; j_gene: TRBJ2-5; CDR3aa: CASSSARNSGGGETQYF
v_gene: TRBV18; j_gene: TRBJ2-7; CDR3aa: CASSQEQGIGYEQYF
v_gene: TRBV5-6; j_gene: TRBJ1-5; CDR3aa: CASSLGPPTAGQPQHF
v_gene: TRBV5-1; j_gene: TRBJ2-5; CDR3aa: CASSLGDRVGPQETQYF
v_gene: TRBV19; j_gene: TRBJ2-6; CDR3aa: CASSIGVGAGANVLTF
v_gene: TRBV2; j_gene: TRBJ1-2; CDR3aa: CASSVAVVGYTF
v_gene: TRBV29-1; j_gene: TRBJ2-5; CDR3aa: CSVERGGETQYF
v_gene: TRBV28; j_gene: TRBJ1-3; CDR3aa: CASNPGQGYSGNTIYF
v_gene: TRBV5-1; j_gene: TRBJ2-3; CDR3aa: CASRDPAGGPDTQYF
v_gene: TRBV4-1; j_gene: TRBJ1-4; CDR3aa: CASSQIPGQGGDKLFF
v_gene: TRBV11-2; j_gene: TRBJ2-2; CDR3aa: CASSLKLDFTGELFF
v_gene: TRBV5-5; j_gene: TRBJ2-1; CDR3aa: CASSLALSSSYNEQFF
v_gene: TRBV10-3; j_gene: TRBJ1-1; CDR3aa: CATKQGLNTEAFF
v_gene: TRBV5-1; j_gene: TRBJ2-1; CDR3aa: CASSLVPSGLSSYNEQFF
v_gene: TRBV6-5; j_gene: TRBJ1-1; CDR3aa: CASRPDRKNTEAFF
v_gene: TRBV4-1; j_gene: TRBJ1-4; CDR3aa: CASSQGSGTGNEKLFF
v_gene: TRBV11-2; j_gene: TRBJ2-1; CDR3aa: CASSHPGGPNYNEQFF
v_gene: TRBV9; j_gene: TRBJ1-2; CDR3aa: CASSVARAGTAMGYTF
v_gene: TRBV4-2; j_gene: TRBJ2-3; CDR3aa: CASSQGVTGADTQYF
v_gene: TRBV5-1; j_gene: TRBJ2-5; CDR3aa: CASSLPTQETQYF
v_gene: TRBV27; j_gene: TRBJ2-5; CDR3aa: CASAGGDRETQYF
v_gene: TRBV27; j_gene: TRBJ1-3; CDR3aa: CASSLGGNLDTIYF
v_gene: TRBV5-4; j_gene: TRBJ2-7; CDR3aa: CASSVKGLAEGEQYF
v_gene: TRBV7-2; j_gene: TRBJ1-1; CDR3aa: CASSFRVLAEAFF
v_gene: TRBV27; j_gene: TRBJ2-2; CDR3aa: CASSLSRANGELFF
v_gene: TRBV7-4; j_gene: TRBJ1-5; CDR3aa: CASICVALQPQHF
v_gene: TRBV19; j_gene: TRBJ1-5; CDR3aa: CASRRGPGNQPQHF
v_gene: TRBV6-1; j_gene: TRBJ1-6; CDR3aa: CACRLGQGYSPLHF
v_gene: TRBV18; j_gene: TRBJ2-5; CDR3aa: CASSPSRGGETQYF
v_gene: TRBV6-6; j_gene: TRBJ2-2; CDR3aa: CASSPTSELFF
v_gene: TRBV5-1; j_gene: TRBJ1-2; CDR3aa: CASSLAGHNYGYTF
v_gene: TRBV28; j_gene: TRBJ1-2; CDR3aa: CASSNLGPYGYTF
v_gene: TRBV6-4; j_gene: TRBJ2-3; CDR3aa: CASALAGESDTQYF